This record looks at one T cell receptor beta chain sequence and its context. The specificity of this receptor is unknown. Per-base qualities were not stored, and no clone one base away is much larger. Stable Graves' hyperthyroidism was defined as the absence of progression to ophthalmopathy over 18 months of follow-up. The hyperthyroidism patients were between 18 and 65 years old and newly diagnosed, with a disease duration of less than 2 months. Exclusion was applied to patients with uncontrolled infections, other autoimmune diseases, pregnancy or lactation. Diagnoses were established on the basis of clinical symptoms, serum thyroxine and TRAb, thyroid ultrasound, and orbital computed tomography. PBMCs were separated from roughly 10 ml of fresh peripheral blood using Ficoll-Paque density gradient centrifugation. Trizol reagent was used to extract total RNA, and RNA quality was then checked on an Agilent 2100 Bioanalyzer.

The data stem from a study of T cells in Graves' hyperthyroidism and ophthalmopathy (dated by TCRdb to between 2018 and 2021). Broadly, across the study: Peripheral blood was sampled at the time of initial diagnosis, prior to any treatment. The 100 discovery patients were randomly divided into training and test sets at a 7:3 ratio. Whether ophthalmopathy could be predicted prospectively was tested in an independent validation cohort made up of some 20 hyperthyroidism patients plus 17 patients who later progressed to ophthalmopathy. To identify TCR V-J signatures that set the groups apart, the researchers used a discovery cohort of about a hundred patients, made up of 43 with Graves' ophthalmopathy and about 60 with stable Graves' hyperthyroidism. In roughly six Graves' hyperthyroidism patients, the study also compared T-cell repertoires from thyroid tissue with T-cell repertoires from blood. After blood sampling, hyperthyroidism patients were treated with methimazole at a starting dose of 30 mg daily, and ophthalmopathy patients were treated with high-dose intravenous methylprednisolone. The paper reports TCR Vbeta CDR3 sequencing of roughly 140 peripheral blood samples: under 45 ophthalmopathy, about 75 hyperthyroidism and around 17 progressor patients. Study-level results and caveats: In validation, the model predicted progression to ophthalmopathy with approximately 71% sensitivity and about 72% specificity, a median of 6.5 months before onset. Sample size was not statistically predetermined, and blinding of investigators to group allocation was not performed. Ophthalmopathy was separated from stable hyperthyroidism by a 13 V-J signature model, with approximately 85% sensitivity and about 84% specificity obtained in cross-validation and 80%/75% obtained in testing. Most expanded thyroid clonotypes (frequency above 0.001) were also found in blood, which suggests that blood repertoires may mirror thyroid immune responses.

The CDR3 numbers 18 residues from cysteine through phenylalanine. Kept here is only the CDR3 DNA, which spans 54 bases and is read in frame from base 1. At the junction V is shortened by 1 base and J by 0 bases; bases outside the gene matches: 9. Taken from the germline V gene, the CDR1 and CDR2 loops are SGHRS and YFSETQ. The TCR beta CDR3 regions were amplified from RNA transcripts. A first-round RT-PCR of the TCR CDR3 used the HTBI primer set with the Qiagen OneStep RT-PCR kit. Libraries were constructed in a second round of multiplex PCR, after which size selection and purification were carried out. Paired-end sequencing of the libraries was performed with 100 bp reads on an Illumina HiSeq2000. As for how the authors treated the data: SOAPnuke was used to process the raw data, throwing out any read that contained adapters or uncalled bases, had a mean Phred below 15, or lacked an exact constant-primer or identifier match. High-quality paired reads were merged using COPE v1.2.5, and each unique nucleotide sequence was defined as a clonotype. MiTCR v1.1 was used to align the clonotypes against IMGT TRBV, TRBD and TRBJ reference segments. The analysis included only V-J combinations with a frequency above 0.0001, which together covered approximately 99% of the repertoires. A TCS score was defined as the ratio of F50 (clonal expansion) to E x V (chaos), with BLOSUM62-based TCRdist applied between CDR3 peptides within each V-J. Welch's t-statistics and random forest reduced roughly 500 V-J features to roughly 13, which were used in a naive Bayes classifier (R e1071). TCRdb reanalyzed the raw reads on its own, using fastp at Q25 for trimming and MiXCR for clone calling, and kept in-frame beta chains. Entries are consolidated by CDR3 protein sequence, retaining the most common genes and DNA. None of the V and J calls come from the authors' own analysis; TCRdb made them. The sample yields roughly 380,000 distinct CDR3 sequences; approximately 13% were counted once. The top ten clonotypes cover 11% of the sample.

This clonotype was obtained from a woman aged 60-70 years with Graves' hyperthyroidism. The V and J segments used are TRBV5-1 and TRBJ2-3; TRBD1 lines up with 9 middle nucleotides. Material for sequencing was blood. The CDR3 is CASSLPFGDRESTDTQYF. The sequenced DNA: TGCGCCAGCAGCTTGCCGTTTGGGGACAGGGAAAGCACAGATACGCAGTATTTT.